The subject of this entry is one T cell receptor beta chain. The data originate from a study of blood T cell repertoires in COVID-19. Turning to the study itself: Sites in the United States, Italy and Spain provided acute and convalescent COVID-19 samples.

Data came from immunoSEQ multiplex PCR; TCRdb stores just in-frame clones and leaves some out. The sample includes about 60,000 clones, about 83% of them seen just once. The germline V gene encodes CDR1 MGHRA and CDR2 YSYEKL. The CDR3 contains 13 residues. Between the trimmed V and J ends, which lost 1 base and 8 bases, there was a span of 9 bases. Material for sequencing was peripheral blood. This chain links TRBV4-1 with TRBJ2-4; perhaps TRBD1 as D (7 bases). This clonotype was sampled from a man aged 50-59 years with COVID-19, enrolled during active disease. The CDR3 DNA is TGCGCCAGCAGCCAAGGCAGGGGGGACATTCAGTACTTC. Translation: CASSQGRGDIQYF.